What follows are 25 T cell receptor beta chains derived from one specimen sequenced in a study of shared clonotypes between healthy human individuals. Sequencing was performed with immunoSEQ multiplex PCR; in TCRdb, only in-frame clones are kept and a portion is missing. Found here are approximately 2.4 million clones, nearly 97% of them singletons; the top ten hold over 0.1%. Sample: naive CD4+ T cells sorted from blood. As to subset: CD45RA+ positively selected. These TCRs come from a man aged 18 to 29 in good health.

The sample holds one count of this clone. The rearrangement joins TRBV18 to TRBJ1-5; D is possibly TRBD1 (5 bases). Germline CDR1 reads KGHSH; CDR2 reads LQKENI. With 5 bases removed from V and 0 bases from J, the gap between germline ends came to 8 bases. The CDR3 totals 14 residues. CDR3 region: CASSTDISNQPQHF. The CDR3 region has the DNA TGTGCCAGCTCAACGGACATTAGCAATCAGCCCCAGCATTTT.

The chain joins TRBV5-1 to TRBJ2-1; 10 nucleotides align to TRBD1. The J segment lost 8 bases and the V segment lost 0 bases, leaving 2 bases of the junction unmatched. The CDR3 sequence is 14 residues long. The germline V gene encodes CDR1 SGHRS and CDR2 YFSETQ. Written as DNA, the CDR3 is TGCGCCAGCAGCTTGGAAGGGACAGGGGATGAGCAGTTCTTC. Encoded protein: CASSLEGTGDEQFF.

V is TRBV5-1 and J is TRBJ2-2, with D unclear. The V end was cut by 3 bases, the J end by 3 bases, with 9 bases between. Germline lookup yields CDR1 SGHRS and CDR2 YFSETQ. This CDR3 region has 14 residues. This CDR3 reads CASSSQTDTGELFF. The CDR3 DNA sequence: TGCGCCAGCAGCTCGCAGACGGACACCGGGGAGCTGTTTTTT.

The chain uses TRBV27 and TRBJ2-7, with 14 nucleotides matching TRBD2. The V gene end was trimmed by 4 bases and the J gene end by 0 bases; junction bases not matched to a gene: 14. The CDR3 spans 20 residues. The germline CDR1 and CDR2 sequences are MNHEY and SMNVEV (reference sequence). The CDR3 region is CASSSGREGTSGRTSYEQYF. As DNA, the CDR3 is TGTGCCAGCAGTTCGGGCAGGGAGGGGACTAGCGGGAGAACCTCCTACGAGCAGTACTTC.

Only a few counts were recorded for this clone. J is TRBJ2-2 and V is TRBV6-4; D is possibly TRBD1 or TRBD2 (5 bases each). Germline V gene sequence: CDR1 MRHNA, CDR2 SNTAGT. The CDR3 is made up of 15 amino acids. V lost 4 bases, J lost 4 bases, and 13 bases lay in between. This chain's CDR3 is CASSAAPGGTGELFF. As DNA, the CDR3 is TGTGCCAGCAGTGCTGCCCCTGGGGGCACCGGGGAGCTGTTTTTT.

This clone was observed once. The CDR3 DNA sequence: TGTGCCAGTAGTAGGGGAGGGACATCTGATCAGCCCCAGCATTTT. Translating gives CASSRGGTSDQPQHF. The chain uses TRBV19 and TRBJ1-5; TRBD1 is a possible D gene (6 bases). The CDR3 sequence is 15 residues long. Germline V CDR1 and CDR2: LNHDA, SQIVND (reference sequence). V lost 4 bases and J lost 5, with 15 bases in between.

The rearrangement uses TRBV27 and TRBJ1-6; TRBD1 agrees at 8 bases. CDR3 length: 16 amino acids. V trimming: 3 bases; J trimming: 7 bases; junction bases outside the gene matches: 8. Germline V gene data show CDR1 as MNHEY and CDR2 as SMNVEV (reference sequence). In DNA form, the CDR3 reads TGTGCCAGCAGTTTTTTTAGGGGGACAGGCAATTCACCCCTCCACTTT. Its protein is CASSFFRGTGNSPLHF.

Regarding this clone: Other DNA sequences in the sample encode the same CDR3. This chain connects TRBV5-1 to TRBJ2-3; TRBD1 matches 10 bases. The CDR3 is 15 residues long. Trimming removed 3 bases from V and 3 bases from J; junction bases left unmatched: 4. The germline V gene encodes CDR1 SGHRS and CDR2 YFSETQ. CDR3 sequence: CASSWGQGSTDTQYF. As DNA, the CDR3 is TGCGCCAGCAGCTGGGGACAGGGGTCGACAGATACGCAGTATTTT.

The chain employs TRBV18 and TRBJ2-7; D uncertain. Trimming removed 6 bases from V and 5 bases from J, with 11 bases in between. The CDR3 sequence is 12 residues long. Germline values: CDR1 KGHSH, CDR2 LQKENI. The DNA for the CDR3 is TGTGCCAGCTCCCATTCTCGGAACGAGCAGTACTTC. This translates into CASSHSRNEQYF.

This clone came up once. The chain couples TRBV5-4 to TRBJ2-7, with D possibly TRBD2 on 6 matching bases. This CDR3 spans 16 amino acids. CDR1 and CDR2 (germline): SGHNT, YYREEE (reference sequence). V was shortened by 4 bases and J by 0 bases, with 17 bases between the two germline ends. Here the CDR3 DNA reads TGTGCCAGCAGCCCCTCACGGGGGTCGAGCTCCTACGAGCAGTACTTC. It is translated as CASSPSRGSSSYEQYF.

The CDR3 reads CASSLPYRGLRTEAFF. The CDR3 DNA is TGTGCCAGCAGTTTACCCTACAGGGGCCTTCGCACTGAAGCTTTCTTT. V usage is TRBV28 and J usage is TRBJ1-1, with TRBD1 identical over 7 bases. The CDR3 consists of 16 residues. Germline lookup yields CDR1 MDHEN and CDR2 SYDVKM. With V trimmed by 2 bases and J by 4 bases, 10 bases remained unmatched.

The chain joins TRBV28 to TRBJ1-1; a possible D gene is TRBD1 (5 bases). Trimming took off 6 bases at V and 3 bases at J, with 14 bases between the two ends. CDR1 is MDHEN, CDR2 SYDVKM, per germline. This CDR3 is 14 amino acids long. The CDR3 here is CASSLGQPYTEAFF. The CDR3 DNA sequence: TGTGCCAGCAGCCTCGGACAACCGTACACTGAAGCTTTCTTT.

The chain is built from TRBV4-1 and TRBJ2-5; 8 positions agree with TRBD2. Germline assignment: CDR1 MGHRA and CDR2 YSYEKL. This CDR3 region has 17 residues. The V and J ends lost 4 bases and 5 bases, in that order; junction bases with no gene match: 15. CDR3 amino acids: CASSLAGPASVQETQYF. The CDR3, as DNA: TGCGCCAGCAGCCTAGCGGGACCCGCGTCCGTTCAGGAGACCCAGTACTTC.

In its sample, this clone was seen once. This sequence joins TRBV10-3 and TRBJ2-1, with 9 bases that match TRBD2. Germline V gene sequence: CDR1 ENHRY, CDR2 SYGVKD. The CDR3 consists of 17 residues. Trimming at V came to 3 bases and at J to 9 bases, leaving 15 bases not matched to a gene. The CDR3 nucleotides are TGTGCCATCAGTGACCAAGCGGGAGGAACCTCCCTACTTGAGCAGTTCTTC. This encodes CAISDQAGGTSLLEQFF.

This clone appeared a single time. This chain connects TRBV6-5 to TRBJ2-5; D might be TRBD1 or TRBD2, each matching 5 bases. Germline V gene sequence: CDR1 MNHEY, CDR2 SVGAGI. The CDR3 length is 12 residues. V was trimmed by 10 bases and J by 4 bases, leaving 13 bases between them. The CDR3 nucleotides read TGTGCCACCCGCGAGGGGCTAGAGACCCAGTACTTC. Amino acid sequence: CATREGLETQYF.

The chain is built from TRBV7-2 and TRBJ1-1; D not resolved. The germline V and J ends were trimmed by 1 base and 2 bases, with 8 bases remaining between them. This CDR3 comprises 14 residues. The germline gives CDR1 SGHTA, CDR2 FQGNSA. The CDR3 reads CASSLVLFNTEAFF. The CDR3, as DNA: TGTGCCAGCAGCTTAGTTCTCTTTAACACTGAAGCTTTCTTT.

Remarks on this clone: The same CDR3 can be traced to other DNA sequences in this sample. The CDR3 loop is CASSPRGGTDTQYF. CDR3 sequence (DNA): TGTGCCAGCAGCCCCCGAGGGGGGACAGATACGCAGTATTTT. The V gene is TRBV9, the J gene TRBJ2-3, with D perhaps matching TRBD1 or TRBD2 (6 bases each). The CDR3 loop spans 14 amino acids. The V gene lost 4 bases and the J gene lost 3 bases, with 12 bases spanning the gap. Per the germline V gene, CDR1 is SGDLS and CDR2 is YYNGEE.

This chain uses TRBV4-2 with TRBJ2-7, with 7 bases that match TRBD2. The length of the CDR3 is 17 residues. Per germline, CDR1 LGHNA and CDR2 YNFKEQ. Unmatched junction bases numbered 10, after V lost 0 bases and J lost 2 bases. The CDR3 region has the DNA TGTGCCAGCAGCCAAGATCTAGTAACTAGCGCCACCTACGAGCAGTACTTC. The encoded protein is CASSQDLVTSATYEQYF.

The DNA of the CDR3 is TGTGCCAGCAGCCAAGAAACCTCCTACGAGCAGTACTTC. It specifies CASSQETSYEQYF. The genes are TRBV4-2 and TRBJ2-7; D is unresolved. Per germline, CDR1 LGHNA and CDR2 YNFKEQ. V was clipped by 0 bases and J by 0 bases, with 3 bases between them. The CDR3 runs to 13 residues.

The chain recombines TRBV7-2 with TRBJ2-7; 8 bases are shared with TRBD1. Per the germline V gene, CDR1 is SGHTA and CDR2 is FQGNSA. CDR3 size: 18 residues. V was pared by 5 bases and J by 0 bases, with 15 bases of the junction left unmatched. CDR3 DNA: TGTGCCAGCAGCCCGAGGATCGCCGGGACAGGAAGCTCCTACGAGCAGTACTTC. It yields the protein CASSPRIAGTGSSYEQYF.

CDR3 sequence: CASSLLGSGGSGTGELFF. The DNA of the CDR3 is TGTGCCAGCAGTTTACTCGGAAGCGGCGGGTCGGGCACCGGGGAGCTGTTTTTT. J is TRBJ2-2 and V is TRBV28, with D perhaps matching TRBD2 (5 bases). Germline loops: CDR1 MDHEN, CDR2 SYDVKM. The V gene lost 2 bases and the J gene lost 4 bases, with 20 bases spanning the gap. The CDR3 consists of 18 residues.

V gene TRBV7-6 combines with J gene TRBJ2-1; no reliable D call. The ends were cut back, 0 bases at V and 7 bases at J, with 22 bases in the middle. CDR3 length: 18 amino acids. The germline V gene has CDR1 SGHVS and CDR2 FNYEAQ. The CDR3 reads CASSLAAIQPHLRNEQFF. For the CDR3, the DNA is TGTGCCAGCAGCTTAGCTGCGATCCAACCCCACCTGCGGAATGAGCAGTTCTTC.

CDR3 nucleotides: TGTGCCAGCAGTGAAGCGGGAGGGTTCGGGGAGCTGTTTTTT. Protein sequence: CASSEAGGFGELFF. This chain uses TRBV6-1 with TRBJ2-2; 7 bases fit TRBD2. The germline CDR1 and CDR2 sequences are MNHNS and SASEGT. Trimming at V came to 0 bases and at J to 7 bases, leaving 2 bases not matched to a gene. This CDR3 has 14 residues.

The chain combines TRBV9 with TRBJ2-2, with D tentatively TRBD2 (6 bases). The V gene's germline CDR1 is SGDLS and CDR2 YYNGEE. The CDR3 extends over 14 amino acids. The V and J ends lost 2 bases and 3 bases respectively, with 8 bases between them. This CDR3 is CASSVRDYTGELFF. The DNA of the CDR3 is TGTGCCAGCAGCGTCCGGGACTACACCGGGGAGCTGTTTTTT. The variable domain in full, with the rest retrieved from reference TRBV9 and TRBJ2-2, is DSGVTQTPKHLITATGQRVTLRCSPRSGDLSVYWYQQSLDQGLQFLIQYYNGEERAKGNILERFSAQQFPDLHSELNLSSLELGDSALYFCASSVRDYTGELFFGEGSRLTVL.

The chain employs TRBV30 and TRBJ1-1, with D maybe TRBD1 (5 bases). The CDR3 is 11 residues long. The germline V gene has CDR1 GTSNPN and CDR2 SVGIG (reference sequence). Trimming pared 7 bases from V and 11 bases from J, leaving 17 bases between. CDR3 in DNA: TGTGCCTCCGGTGAGTGGGGACGGGCTTTCTTT. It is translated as CASGEWGRAFF.